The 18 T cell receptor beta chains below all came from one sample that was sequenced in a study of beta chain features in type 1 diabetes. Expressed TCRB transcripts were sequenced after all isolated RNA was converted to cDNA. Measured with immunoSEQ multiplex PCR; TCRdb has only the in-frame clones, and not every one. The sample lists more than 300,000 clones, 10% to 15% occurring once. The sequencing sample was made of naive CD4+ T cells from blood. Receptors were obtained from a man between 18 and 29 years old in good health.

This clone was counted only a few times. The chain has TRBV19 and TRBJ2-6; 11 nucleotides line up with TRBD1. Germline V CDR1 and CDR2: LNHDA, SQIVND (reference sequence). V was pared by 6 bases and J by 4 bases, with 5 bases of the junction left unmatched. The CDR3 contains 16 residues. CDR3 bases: TGTGCCAGTAGCGGACAGGGGGCAGGAGGGGCCAACGTCCTGACTTTC. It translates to CASSGQGAGGANVLTF.

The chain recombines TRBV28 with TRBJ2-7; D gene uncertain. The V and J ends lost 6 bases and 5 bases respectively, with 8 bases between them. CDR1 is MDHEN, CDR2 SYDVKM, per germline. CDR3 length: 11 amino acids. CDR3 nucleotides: TGTGCCAGCAGAAACTACCACGAGCAGTACTTC. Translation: CASRNYHEQYF.

CDR3 sequence reads: CASSSYNYEQYF. Written as DNA, the CDR3 is TGTGCCAGCAGCTCCTATAACTACGAGCAGTACTTC. The V gene is TRBV7-2, the J gene TRBJ2-7; D call uncertain. Germline values: CDR1 SGHTA, CDR2 FQGNSA. The CDR3 has 12 residues. Between the trimmed V and J ends, which lost 4 bases and 3 bases, there was a span of 7 bases.

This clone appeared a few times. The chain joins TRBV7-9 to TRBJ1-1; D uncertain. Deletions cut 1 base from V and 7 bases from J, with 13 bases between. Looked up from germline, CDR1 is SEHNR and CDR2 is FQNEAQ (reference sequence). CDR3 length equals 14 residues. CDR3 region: CASSLGFGAREAFF. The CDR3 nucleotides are TGTGCCAGCAGCTTAGGATTTGGTGCGCGTGAAGCTTTCTTT.

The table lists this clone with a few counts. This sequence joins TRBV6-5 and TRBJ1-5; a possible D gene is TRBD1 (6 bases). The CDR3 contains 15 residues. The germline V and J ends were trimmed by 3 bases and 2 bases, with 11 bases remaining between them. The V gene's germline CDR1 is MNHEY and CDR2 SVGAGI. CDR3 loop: CASSYRGGGNQPQHF. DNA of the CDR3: TGTGCCAGCAGTTATCGGGGGGGCGGCAATCAGCCCCAGCATTTT.

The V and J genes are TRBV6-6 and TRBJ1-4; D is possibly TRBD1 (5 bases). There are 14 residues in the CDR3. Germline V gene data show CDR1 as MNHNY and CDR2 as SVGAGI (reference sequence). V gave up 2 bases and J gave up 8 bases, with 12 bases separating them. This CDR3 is CASSYGAGKEKLFF. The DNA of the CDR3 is TGTGCCAGCAGTTACGGGGCAGGGAAAGAAAAACTGTTTTTT.

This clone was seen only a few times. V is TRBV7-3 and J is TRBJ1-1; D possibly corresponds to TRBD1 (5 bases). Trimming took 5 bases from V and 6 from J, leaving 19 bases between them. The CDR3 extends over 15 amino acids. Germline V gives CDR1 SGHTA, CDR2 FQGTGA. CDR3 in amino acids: CASSTVRAPGAEAFF. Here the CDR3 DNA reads TGTGCCAGCAGCACTGTTAGGGCCCCGGGGGCTGAAGCTTTCTTT.

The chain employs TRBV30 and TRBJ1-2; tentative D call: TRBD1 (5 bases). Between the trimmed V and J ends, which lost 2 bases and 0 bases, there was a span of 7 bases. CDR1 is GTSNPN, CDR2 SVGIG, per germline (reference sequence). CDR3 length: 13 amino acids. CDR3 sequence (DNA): TGTGCCTGGAGTCCAGGGACTAACTATGGCTACACCTTC. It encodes CAWSPGTNYGYTF.

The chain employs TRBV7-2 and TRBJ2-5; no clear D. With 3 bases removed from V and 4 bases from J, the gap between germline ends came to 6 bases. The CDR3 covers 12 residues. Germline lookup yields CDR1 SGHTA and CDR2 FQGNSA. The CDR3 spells CASSFPRETQYF. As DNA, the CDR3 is TGTGCCAGCAGCTTCCCCAGAGAGACCCAGTACTTC.

The CDR3 spells CASSASGTRVHEQYF. In DNA, the CDR3 is TGTGCCAGCAGCGCCTCCGGGACACGGGTACACGAGCAGTACTTC. The V gene is TRBV5-8, the J gene TRBJ2-7; D perhaps matches TRBD1 (6 bases). CDR1 and CDR2 from the germline V gene are SGHTS and YDEGEE. The length of the CDR3 is 15 residues. Trimming shortened V by 4 bases and J by 5 bases, and 19 bases separated the two germline ends.

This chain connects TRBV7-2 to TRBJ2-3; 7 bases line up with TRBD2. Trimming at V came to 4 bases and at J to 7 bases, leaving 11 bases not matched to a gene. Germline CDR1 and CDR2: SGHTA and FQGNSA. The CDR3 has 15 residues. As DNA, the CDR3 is TGTGCCAGCAGCTCCCGAGCGGGGTCCGATCATACGCAGTATTTT. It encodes CASSSRAGSDHTQYF.

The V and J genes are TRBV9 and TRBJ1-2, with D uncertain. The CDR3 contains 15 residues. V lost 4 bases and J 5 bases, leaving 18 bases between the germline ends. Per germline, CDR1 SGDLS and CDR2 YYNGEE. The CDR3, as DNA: TGTGCCAGCAGCCCGGTGGTATCGGGAGTTTATGGCTACACCTTC. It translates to CASSPVVSGVYGYTF.

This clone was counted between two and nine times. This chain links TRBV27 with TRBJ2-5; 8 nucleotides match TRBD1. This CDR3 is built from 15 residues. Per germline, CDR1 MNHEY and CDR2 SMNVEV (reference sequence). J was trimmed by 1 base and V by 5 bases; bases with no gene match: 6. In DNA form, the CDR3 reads TGTGCCAGCAGTCCACGGACAGGGCCCCAAGAGACCCAGTACTTC. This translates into CASSPRTGPQETQYF.

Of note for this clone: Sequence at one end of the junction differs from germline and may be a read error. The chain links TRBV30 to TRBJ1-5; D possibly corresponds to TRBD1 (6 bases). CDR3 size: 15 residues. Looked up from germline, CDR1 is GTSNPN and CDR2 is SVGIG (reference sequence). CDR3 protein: CAWSQKQGFWAGVYF. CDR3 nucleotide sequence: TGTGCCTGGAGCCAAAAACAGGGATTTTGGGCTGGCGTGTATTTT.

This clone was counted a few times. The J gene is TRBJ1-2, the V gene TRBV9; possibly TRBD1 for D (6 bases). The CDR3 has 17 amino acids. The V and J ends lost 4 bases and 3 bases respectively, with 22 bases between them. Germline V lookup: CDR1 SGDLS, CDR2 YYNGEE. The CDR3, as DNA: TGTGCCAGCAGCCCAAGAGGAGGGGGGGGAAGCGACTATGGCTACACCTTC. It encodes CASSPRGGGGSDYGYTF.

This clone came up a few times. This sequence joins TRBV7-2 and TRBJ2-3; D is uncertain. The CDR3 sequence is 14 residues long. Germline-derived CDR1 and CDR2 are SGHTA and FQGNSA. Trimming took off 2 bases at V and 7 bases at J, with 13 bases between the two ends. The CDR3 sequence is CASSLYSPVNTQYF. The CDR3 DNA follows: TGTGCCAGCAGCTTATATTCTCCAGTTAATACGCAGTATTTT.

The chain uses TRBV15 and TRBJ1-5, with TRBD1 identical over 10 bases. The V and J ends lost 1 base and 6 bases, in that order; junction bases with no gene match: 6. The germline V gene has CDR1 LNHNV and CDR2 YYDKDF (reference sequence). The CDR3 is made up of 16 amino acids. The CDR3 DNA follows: TGTGCCACCAGCAGAGCACGGACAGGGGGACTTCAGCCCCAGCATTTT. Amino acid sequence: CATSRARTGGLQPQHF. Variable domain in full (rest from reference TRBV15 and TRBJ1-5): DAMVIQNPRYQVTQFGKPVTLSCSQTLNHNVMYWYQQKSSQAPKLLFHYYDKDFNNEADTPDNFQSRRPNTSFCFLDIRSPGLGDTAMYLCATSRARTGGLQPQHFGDGTRLSIL.

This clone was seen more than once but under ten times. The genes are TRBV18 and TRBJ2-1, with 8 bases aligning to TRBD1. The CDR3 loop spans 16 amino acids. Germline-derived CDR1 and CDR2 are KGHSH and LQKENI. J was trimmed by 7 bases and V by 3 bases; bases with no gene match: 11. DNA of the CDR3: TGTGCCAGCTCACCGGACAGGGCCGGGAGCAGGAATGAGCAGTTCTTC. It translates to CASSPDRAGSRNEQFF.